This TCR beta chain is from a study of T-cell reconstitution after alpha-beta-depleted transplantation in children. This clonotype was seen only a few times. The junction had 6 bases not matched to a gene; V was cut back by 6 bases and J by 6 bases. The CDR3 has 15 amino acids. Unique molecular identifiers were incorporated during preparation of the TCRbeta library. TCRdb passed the PCR reads through MiXCR, listing each CDR3 protein once. The table shows almost 500,000 distinct CDR3 sequences, with approximately 12% occurring only once. The sequenced sample was PBMCs from the stem cell graft donor, obtained from the stem cell graft. The chain couples TRBV12-3 or TRBV12-4 to TRBJ2-2; the match to TRBD2 covers 11 bases. This sequence originates from a human donor who donated a stem cell graft to a child with combined immunodeficiency. CDR3 coding DNA: TGTGCCAGCAGGGATAGCGGGAGGGGGGCCGGGGAGCTGTTTTTT. Protein product: CASRDSGRGAGELFF.